These 25 T cell receptor beta chains were sequenced from one sample in a study of shared clonotypes between healthy human individuals. Profiling relied on immunoSEQ multiplex PCR, and the TCRdb table lists in-frame clones only, not all of them. The sample yields about 2 million clones, roughly 94% seen once. Specimen: naive CD4+ T cells sorted from blood. The subset is: CD45RA+ positively selected. The receptors were gathered from a man between 18 and 29 years old in good health.

This clone was counted a single time. A much larger clone is a single base away; this may be a read error. This chain links TRBV6-5 with TRBJ1-2, with D unresolved. The CDR3 loop spans 12 amino acids. V lost 6 bases and J 2 bases, leaving 7 bases between the germline ends. Germline CDR1 and CDR2: MNHEY and SVGAGI. For the CDR3, the DNA is TGTGCCAGCAGCCCGGACAACTATGGCTACACCTTC. Its protein is CASSPDNYGYTF.

CDR3 protein: CASSYSAGSGETQYF. CDR3 bases: TGTGCCAGCAGTTACTCTGCCGGGAGTGGCGAGACCCAGTACTTC. The chain combines TRBV6-6 with TRBJ2-5, with TRBD2 as a possible D gene (6 bases). Germline loops: CDR1 MNHNY, CDR2 SVGAGI (reference sequence). The V end lost 0 bases, the J end lost 5 bases, and 13 bases lay between the germline ends. This CDR3 comprises 15 residues.

The genes are TRBV10-2 and TRBJ1-1; weak D call: TRBD1 (6 bases). The germline V and J ends were trimmed by 4 bases and 3 bases, with 18 bases remaining between them. Germline-derived CDR1 and CDR2 are WSHSY and SAAADI. The CDR3 spans 16 residues. The CDR3 DNA reads as TGCGCCAGCAGTGGAAACAGGGTGGTTGCGGACACTGAAGCTTTCTTT. Translated, it gives CASSGNRVVADTEAFF.

This chain connects TRBV6-1 to TRBJ2-1; no reliable D call. Trimming cost V 7 bases and J 0 bases, with 7 bases left between them. Germline V gene sequence: CDR1 MNHNS, CDR2 SASEGT. This CDR3 has 13 amino acids. The CDR3 sequence is CASNGGSYNEQFF. The CDR3 nucleotides are TGTGCCAGCAATGGCGGCTCCTACAATGAGCAGTTCTTC.

CDR3 loop: CASSSTGTGRDEQYF. The DNA of the CDR3 is TGTGCCAGCAGCTCCACCGGGACAGGGCGCGACGAGCAGTACTTC. The chain joins TRBV7-9 to TRBJ2-7; 9 bases fit TRBD1. The CDR3 runs 15 residues. Germline lookup yields CDR1 SEHNR and CDR2 FQNEAQ (reference sequence). The junction had 9 bases not matched to a gene; V was cut back by 4 bases and J by 5 bases.

The chain joins TRBV5-6 to TRBJ1-3, with no clear D. Germline values: CDR1 SGHDT, CDR2 YYEEEE. CDR3 size: 15 residues. V shed 4 bases and J shed 2 bases, with 13 bases lying between them. CDR3 sequence (DNA): TGTGCCAGCAGCCCGGACTCCAGAACTGGAAACACCATATATTTT. It yields the protein CASSPDSRTGNTIYF.

The sample holds one count of this clone. V gene TRBV5-1 combines with J gene TRBJ1-4; TRBD1 matches at 11 bases. CDR1 and CDR2 (germline): SGHRS, YFSETQ. CDR3 size: 14 residues. The ends lost 3 bases at V and 8 bases at J; junction bases unmatched: 3. The CDR3 here is CASSSGQGEEKLFF. The CDR3 region has the DNA TGCGCCAGCAGCTCGGGACAGGGGGAGGAAAAACTGTTTTTT.

This chain links TRBV5-4 with TRBJ2-5; 7 bases line up with TRBD2. J lost 5 bases, V lost 0 bases, and 4 bases had no gene match. This CDR3 has 14 residues. The germline V gene has CDR1 SGHNT and CDR2 YYREEE (reference sequence). The CDR3 DNA sequence: TGTGCCAGCAGCTTGGACGTAGCGGGCGAGACCCAGTACTTC. Protein: CASSLDVAGETQYF.

This chain connects TRBV30 to TRBJ2-5; unclear D gene. The CDR3 has 15 residues. Trimming stripped 0 bases from V and 4 bases from J, with 15 bases between. Per germline, CDR1 GTSNPN and CDR2 SVGIG (reference sequence). The CDR3, as DNA: TGTGCCTGGAGTGTAGGTAATATCCCCGGAGAGACCCAGTACTTC. This encodes CAWSVGNIPGETQYF.

This clone was observed once. The chain carries TRBV6-5 and TRBJ1-2; D gene uncertain. V dropped 2 bases and J dropped 4 bases, with 11 bases sitting between them. Germline CDR1 is MNHEY and CDR2 is SVGAGI. This CDR3 comprises 14 residues. Written as DNA, the CDR3 is TGTGCCAGCAGTTACGGCGGCGATCGCTATGGCTACACCTTC. Translation: CASSYGGDRYGYTF.

This sequence joins TRBV25-1 and TRBJ2-7; 8 positions agree with TRBD1. The junction had 3 bases not matched to a gene; V was cut back by 6 bases and J by 2 bases. Germline assignment: CDR1 MGHDK and CDR2 SYGVNS. The CDR3 contains 13 residues. CDR3 sequence: CASRDRVTYEQYF. The CDR3 region has the DNA TGTGCCAGCAGGGACAGGGTCACCTACGAGCAGTACTTC.

The chain is built from TRBV29-1 and TRBJ2-7, with 8 bases lining up with TRBD1. Germline CDR1 SQVTM, CDR2 ANQGSEA. J lost 6 bases, V lost 7 bases, and 17 bases had no gene match. This CDR3 spans 15 amino acids. The DNA for the CDR3 is TGCAGCGCCGGACAGGGCGGCTTGGGGTGGGCCGAGCAGTACTTC. Amino acids: CSAGQGGLGWAEQYF.

V and J are TRBV19 and TRBJ1-5, with unresolved D. CDR1 LNHDA and CDR2 SQIVND come from the germline V gene (reference sequence). V lost 6 bases to trimming and J lost 9 bases, with 12 bases between them. CDR3 length: 12 residues. In nucleotides, the CDR3 is TGTGCCAGTAGCCGCGTCGGGTGGCCCCAGCATTTT. Protein sequence: CASSRVGWPQHF.

This clone was seen just once. The sample has other DNA sequences that encode this CDR3 too. This sequence joins TRBV7-2 and TRBJ2-7; D ambiguous. This CDR3 is 13 amino acids long. V was pared by 3 bases and J by 0 bases, with 6 bases between. Germline V CDR1 and CDR2: SGHTA, FQGNSA. CDR3 amino acids: CASSFSSSYEQYF. CDR3 DNA: TGTGCCAGCAGCTTTTCTAGCTCCTACGAGCAGTACTTC. The variable domain in full, with the rest retrieved from reference TRBV7-2 and TRBJ2-7, is GAGVSQSPSNKVTEKGKDVELRCDPISGHTALYWYRQSLGQGLEFLIYFQGNSAPDKSGLPSDRFSAERTGGSVSTLTIQRTQQEDSAVYLCASSFSSSYEQYFGPGTRLTVT.

The CDR3 region is CASSPDSFQNEQFF. The CDR3 nucleotides are TGTGCCAGCAGCCCAGATTCGTTTCAAAATGAGCAGTTCTTC. The chain employs TRBV16 and TRBJ2-1; D is uncertain. This CDR3 has 14 residues. V was clipped by 4 bases and J by 7 bases, with 14 bases between them. Germline lookup yields CDR1 KGHSY and CDR2 FQNENV.

This clone has just one count. This chain uses TRBV28 with TRBJ1-2; TRBD1 matches at 7 bases. There are 12 residues in the CDR3. The V gene end was trimmed by 10 bases and the J gene end by 2 bases; junction bases not matched to a gene: 4. Per germline, CDR1 MDHEN and CDR2 SYDVKM. CDR3 bases: TGTGCCACCCAGGGGGTAAACTATGGCTACACCTTC. This gives the protein CATQGVNYGYTF.

The chain uses TRBV6-1 and TRBJ1-5, with TRBD1 matching over 9 bases. This CDR3 comprises 15 residues. Germline V lookup: CDR1 MNHNS, CDR2 SASEGT. V lost 6 bases to trimming and J lost 0 bases; unmatched junction nucleotides: 3. DNA for the CDR3: TGTGCCAGCAGAGGGACAGGGTTTAGCAATCAGCCCCAGCATTTT. It specifies CASRGTGFSNQPQHF.

This sequence joins TRBV5-1 and TRBJ2-1, with 7 bases fitting TRBD2. J gave up 7 bases and V 4 bases, and 5 bases lay outside the gene matches. CDR1 and CDR2 (germline): SGHRS, YFSETQ. The CDR3 extends over 13 amino acids. The CDR3 is CASSQTSLNEQFF. The CDR3 DNA reads TGCGCCAGCAGCCAGACTAGCTTGAATGAGCAGTTCTTC.

The gene calls are TRBV28 and TRBJ2-7, with D unresolved. This CDR3 region has 14 residues. The ends were cut back, 3 bases at V and 6 bases at J, with 15 bases in the middle. CDR1 and CDR2 (germline): MDHEN, SYDVKM. Written as DNA, the CDR3 is TGTGCCAGCAGTTTCCCTGACGGCCGAGCCGAGCAGTACTTC. Protein: CASSFPDGRAEQYF.

The chain carries TRBV10-3 and TRBJ2-1; 7 bases are shared with TRBD1. The CDR3 totals 12 residues. V gave up 7 bases and J gave up 10 bases; unmatched junction bases: 7. Germline CDR1 ENHRY, CDR2 SYGVKD. The CDR3 coding sequence is TGTGCCATCAACGACAGGGAAGGGGAGCAGTTCTTC. Translating it yields CAINDREGEQFF.

The chain is built from TRBV6-1 and TRBJ2-7, with TRBD1 identical over 7 bases. CDR1 is MNHNS, CDR2 SASEGT, per germline. Germline trimming cut 2 bases from V and 2 bases from J; bases unmatched to any gene: 6. The CDR3 totals 15 residues. The CDR3 is CASSERWDSAYEQYF. The CDR3 coding sequence is TGTGCCAGCAGTGAACGTTGGGACAGTGCCTACGAGCAGTACTTC.

Only one count was recorded for this clone. The rearrangement links TRBV2 to TRBJ2-1; D call uncertain. The CDR3 runs to 15 residues. Trimming took 8 bases from V and 0 from J, leaving 14 bases between them. Per germline, CDR1 SNHLY and CDR2 FYNNEI. The DNA of the CDR3 is TGTGCCAGCCGCCGGATTTACAGCTCCTACAATGAGCAGTTCTTC. This codes for CASRRIYSSYNEQFF.

The J gene is TRBJ1-2, the V gene TRBV11-3; tentative D call: TRBD1 (5 bases). The V gene lost 5 bases and the J gene lost 2 bases, with 12 bases spanning the gap. Germline-derived CDR1 and CDR2 are SGHNT and YENEEA. The CDR3 totals 14 residues. The CDR3 DNA reads as TGTGCCAGCAGCCCGCAGGAGGGGAACTATGGCTACACCTTC. It is translated as CASSPQEGNYGYTF.

The table lists this clone with a count of one. The V and J genes are TRBV4-1 and TRBJ2-1, with 8 bases lining up with TRBD1. CDR3 size: 19 residues. V was clipped by 1 base and J by 2 bases; unmatched bases: 13. Per the germline V gene, CDR1 is MGHRA and CDR2 is YSYEKL. As DNA, the CDR3 is TGCGCCAGCAGCCAAGGTAGCGGACTTCAGGGGGCGCCCTACAATGAGCAGTTCTTC. This sequence encodes CASSQGSGLQGAPYNEQFF.

This clone appeared a single time. The chain recombines TRBV2 with TRBJ1-1, with D uncertain. V was clipped by 5 bases and J by 6 bases, with 13 bases between them. The germline gives CDR1 SNHLY, CDR2 FYNNEI. The CDR3 length is 13 residues. DNA of the CDR3: TGTGCCAGCAGTCACGACACAGATCCTGAAGCTTTCTTT. It encodes CASSHDTDPEAFF.